Presented here are 5 T cell receptor beta chains from one specimen sequenced in a study of blood T cell repertoires in COVID-19. The method was immunoSEQ multiplex PCR; TCRdb's version includes in-frame clones alone and lacks a portion of them. The sample shows about 80,000 clones, around 81% of them seen only once. The specimen was peripheral blood. The origin of the receptors is a human donor in a cohort sampled during active COVID-19.

The chain recombines TRBV5-1 with TRBJ2-3; unclear D gene. The CDR3 extends over 13 amino acids. Germline V gene data show CDR1 as SGHRS and CDR2 as YFSETQ. Trimming took 4 bases from V and 2 from J, leaving 8 bases between them. The CDR3 protein is CASSNVYTDTQYF. In DNA, the CDR3 is TGCGCCAGCAGCAATGTTTACACAGATACGCAGTATTTT.

The chain has TRBV18 and TRBJ2-7; 8 bases fit TRBD1. The CDR3 length is 14 residues. With 4 bases clipped from V and 2 bases from J, the junction kept 4 bases outside the gene matches. Per the germline V gene, CDR1 is KGHSH and CDR2 is LQKENI. The CDR3 DNA follows: TGTGCCAGCTCACGGGGGACAGGCGCCTACGAGCAGTACTTC. This gives the protein CASSRGTGAYEQYF.

Comments on this clone: The CDR3 ends on some other residue instead of the conserved phenylalanine or tryptophan, so this is likely a read error. No DNA is shown, since the ends of the CDR3 on it are uncertain; the CDR3 is the one TCRdb lists. The chain joins TRBV7-4 to TRBJ2-6; the DNA was not used to check the table's D call, TRBD1. The CDR3 sequence runs 9 residues, both termini included. Germline CDR1 and CDR2: SGHVT and SQSDAQ. The CDR3 loop is CASSLEQER.

This clone showed up just a few times. The chain uses TRBV11-2 and TRBJ1-5; 8 bases are shared with TRBD1. Germline lookup yields CDR1 SGHAT and CDR2 FQNNGV. V dropped 5 bases and J dropped 7; count of bases not matched to a gene: 4. CDR3 size: 13 residues. The CDR3 is CASSADRGQPQHF. Written as DNA, the CDR3 is TGTGCCAGCAGCGCCGACAGGGGCCAGCCCCAGCATTTT.

The chain has TRBV30 and TRBJ2-5, with a possible D match to TRBD2 (5 bases). V lost 0 bases and J lost 1, with 9 bases in between. This CDR3 spans 14 amino acids. Germline CDR1 and CDR2: GTSNPN and SVGIG (reference sequence). CDR3 residues: CAWSVGETQETQYF. For the CDR3, the DNA is TGTGCCTGGAGTGTCGGGGAAACCCAAGAGACCCAGTACTTC.